What follows are 2 T cell receptor beta chains derived from one specimen sequenced in a study of cytomegalovirus exposure and HLA in healthy donors. Amplification used 60 Vbeta primers and 13 Jbeta primers. Clones were sequenced by immunoSEQ multiplex PCR, and TCRdb holds only the in-frame ones, with some missing. The table includes over 100,000 clones, about 60% detected once. Sequenced material: PBMCs. Every receptor here comes from a woman aged 25-40 years in good health and CMV-seronegative.

This clone was counted only a few times. The chain links TRBV27 to TRBJ1-1; TRBD1 matches at 10 bases. The V segment lost 5 bases and the J segment 5 bases; nucleotides outside the gene matches: 5. The CDR3 has 14 residues. Germline CDR1 MNHEY, CDR2 SMNVEV (reference sequence). CDR3 in DNA: TGTGCCAGCAGTGATTGGGACAGGGGAACTGAAGCTTTCTTT. Translation gives CASSDWDRGTEAFF.

The sample holds a few counts of this clone. The rearrangement joins TRBV5-1 to TRBJ2-1; 8 bases are shared with TRBD2. CDR3 size: 15 residues. CDR1 is SGHRS, CDR2 YFSETQ, per germline. V was clipped by 4 bases and J by 5 bases; unmatched bases: 8. The CDR3, as DNA: TGCGCCAGCAGCCAAAGCGGGAGTAGCAACAATGAGCAGTTCTTC. Translation gives CASSQSGSSNNEQFF.